The T cell receptor beta chain under discussion was sequenced for a study of metastatic and nonmetastatic thyroid tumors. All patients reached thyroid surgery having received no treatment beforehand. By share, this clone ranks as medium-sized. Its matching antigen is unknown. Study-level findings and limits: The study reportedly found significantly higher TCR beta diversity in malignant thyroid tumors than benign nodules, in blood and tumor.

The trim removed 3 bases at V and 3 bases at J, leaving 4 bases unmatched. Per germline, CDR1 MNHEY and CDR2 SVGEGT. The CDR3 covers 15 residues. In the authors' workflow: The study's classifier, a distant-metastasis tool for papillary thyroid cancer, was built using CDR3 differences across clinicopathological groups. TCRdb reanalyzed the PCR reads with MiXCR. These V and J calls originate from TCRdb's pipeline instead of the authors' own analysis. The sample comprises about 14,000 clones, less than 15% of which are singletons, and roughly 15% rests with the top ten. The chain couples TRBV6-2 or TRBV6-3 to TRBJ2-1; 8 bases line up with TRBD2. The TCR comes from a female donor with papillary thyroid cancer or a benign thyroid nodule (not recorded which). Some clones in this sample may be carry-over from other donors' samples. The sample comprised blood. CDR3 protein: CASSYPGLDYNEQFF. CDR3 DNA sequence: TGTGCCAGCAGTTATCCGGGACTAGACTACAATGAGCAGTTCTTC.